One and the same sample provided the 16 T cell receptor beta chains below, sequenced in a study of T cell changes during pregnancy in multiple sclerosis. Using immunoSEQ multiplex PCR, the repertoire was profiled, and TCRdb retains in-frame clones only, with some absent. The table includes about 70,000 clones, approximately 92% detected once. Sequenced material: CD8+ T cells from peripheral blood mononuclear cells, taken in the third trimester of pregnancy. These receptors originate from a female donor in good health, enrolled as a control in a pregnancy study.

The chain employs TRBV2 and TRBJ2-7; 9 bases line up with TRBD1. The CDR3 totals 15 residues. Trimming removed 5 bases from V and 4 bases from J; junction bases left unmatched: 9. The germline V gene encodes CDR1 SNHLY and CDR2 FYNNEI. The CDR3: CASSLEGQGLYEQYF. In DNA, the CDR3 is TGTGCCAGCAGTCTAGAGGGACAGGGTCTTTACGAGCAGTACTTC.

The chain combines TRBV7-9 with TRBJ1-1, with 10 bases aligning to TRBD1. V gave up 5 bases and J gave up 5 bases; unmatched junction bases: 2. The CDR3 has 13 amino acids. Germline V gene lookup returns CDR1 SEHNR and CDR2 FQNEAQ (reference sequence). The CDR3 DNA follows: TGTGCCAGCAGCCGGACAGGGGGTACTGAAGCTTTCTTT. Its translation is CASSRTGGTEAFF.

The J gene is TRBJ1-1, the V gene TRBV4-3; 9 bases fit TRBD1. This CDR3 contains 18 residues. With 0 bases clipped from V and 0 bases from J, the junction kept 8 bases outside the gene matches. Germline V gene data show CDR1 as LGHNA and CDR2 as YSLEER. This CDR3 is CASSQDVGTGFMNTEAFF. CDR3 in DNA: TGCGCCAGCAGCCAAGATGTAGGGACAGGGTTCATGAACACTGAAGCTTTCTTT.

The gene calls are TRBV6-4 and TRBJ1-1, with D unresolved. The CDR3 is 15 residues long. Between the trimmed V and J ends, which lost 0 bases and 3 bases, there was a span of 11 bases. Germline V gives CDR1 MRHNA, CDR2 SNTAGT. The CDR3 here is CASSDSRGGYTEAFF. CDR3 nucleotides: TGTGCCAGCAGTGACTCGCGGGGAGGGTACACTGAAGCTTTCTTT.

This CDR3 is CATSWGLGRSAEAFF. As DNA, the CDR3 is TGTGCCACCAGTTGGGGACTGGGTCGCAGCGCTGAAGCTTTCTTT. The J gene is TRBJ1-1, the V gene TRBV19; D perhaps matches TRBD1 (5 bases). Trimming shortened V by 10 bases and J by 6 bases, and 24 bases separated the two germline ends. Germline V gene sequence: CDR1 LNHDA, CDR2 SQIVND (reference sequence). This CDR3 comprises 15 residues.

This clone appeared once. This chain connects TRBV12-5 to TRBJ2-7; 7 bases are shared with TRBD2. CDR3 length: 17 residues. Germline CDR1 is LGHNT and CDR2 is FRNRAP. V shed 0 bases, J shed 0 bases, and the junction held 8 bases outside the gene matches. CDR3 in DNA: TGTGCTAGTGGTTTGGTACCCCTAGCGGATAGCTCCTACGAGCAGTACTTC. This encodes CASGLVPLADSSYEQYF.

The chain couples TRBV29-1 to TRBJ2-1; 9 bases fit TRBD1. Germline V gene sequence: CDR1 SQVTM, CDR2 ANQGSEA. The CDR3 is made up of 15 amino acids. V shed 0 bases and J 4 bases; nucleotides not matched to a gene: 4. The CDR3 DNA is TGCAGCGTTGAAGAACCGGGACAGGGATACAATGAGCAGTTCTTC. Translating it yields CSVEEPGQGYNEQFF.

V usage is TRBV28 and J usage is TRBJ2-1; 10 bases are shared with TRBD1. The junction had 3 bases not matched to a gene; V was cut back by 10 bases and J by 3 bases. Germline V lookup: CDR1 MDHEN, CDR2 SYDVKM. The length of the CDR3 is 13 residues. The CDR3 nucleotides are TGTGCCACCCGGACAGGGGGCTACAATGAGCAGTTCTTC. It codes for CATRTGGYNEQFF.

This clone has only a few counts. The chain links TRBV4-3 to TRBJ1-5; D uncertain. Trimming left V 0 bases short and J 4 bases short, with 7 bases between. This CDR3 region has 14 residues. In germline, CDR1 is LGHNA, CDR2 YSLEER. CDR3 region: CASSQDSGNQPQHF. As DNA, the CDR3 is TGCGCCAGCAGCCAAGATAGCGGGAATCAGCCCCAGCATTTT.

The chain is built from TRBV4-3 and TRBJ1-6; D is unresolved. Germline values: CDR1 LGHNA, CDR2 YSLEER. The CDR3 runs 22 residues. Trimming pared 1 base from V and 0 bases from J, leaving 25 bases between. The CDR3 nucleotides are TGCGCCAGCAGCCAAGGAGGAGTCGGAGTGCCCCGATTGAGCTCCTATAATTCACCCCTCCACTTT. Translated: CASSQGGVGVPRLSSYNSPLHF.

The chain couples TRBV9 to TRBJ2-2, with TRBD2 matching over 9 bases. CDR3 length: 13 amino acids. V dropped 4 bases and J dropped 7; count of bases not matched to a gene: 2. From germline, CDR1 is SGDLS and CDR2 YYNGEE. The CDR3 region is CASSPAGGGELFF. CDR3 bases: TGTGCCAGCAGCCCAGCGGGGGGCGGGGAGCTGTTTTTT.

The V call is TRBV7-2, the J call TRBJ1-2; 10 bases fit TRBD1. This CDR3 contains 17 residues. V shed 4 bases, J shed 1 base, and the junction held 9 bases outside the gene matches. The germline V gene encodes CDR1 SGHTA and CDR2 FQGNSA. The CDR3 is CASSSWTGGTRNYGYTF. The CDR3 DNA sequence: TGTGCCAGCAGCTCATGGACAGGGGGGACCCGTAACTATGGCTACACCTTC. The full variable domain, its missing parts supplied by reference TRBV7-2 and TRBJ1-2, is GAGVSQSPSNKVTEKGKDVELRCDPISGHTALYWYRQSLGQGLEFLIYFQGNSAPDKSGLPSDRFSAERTGGSVSTLTIQRTQQEDSAVYLCASSSWTGGTRNYGYTFGSGTRLTVV.

CDR3 DNA: TGTGCCAGCAGCTCGGACAGGGGTGACACTGAAGCTTTCTTT. It is translated as CASSSDRGDTEAFF. The chain carries TRBV9 and TRBJ1-1; 9 positions match TRBD1. V trimming: 4 bases; J trimming: 3 bases; junction bases outside the gene matches: 4. Germline assignment: CDR1 SGDLS and CDR2 YYNGEE. The CDR3 loop spans 14 amino acids.

This clone was seen only a few times. The rearrangement joins TRBV19 to TRBJ1-2; tentatively, D is TRBD1 (6 bases). V was cut by 9 bases and J by 8 bases, with 16 bases left in between. Germline CDR1 reads LNHDA; CDR2 reads SQIVND (reference sequence). The CDR3 is 12 residues long. The CDR3 spells CASIRDILGYTF. DNA of the CDR3: TGTGCCAGCATCCGGGACATTCTCGGCTACACCTTC.

V gene TRBV27 combines with J gene TRBJ2-5, with 10 positions matching TRBD2. V shed 6 bases and J 0 bases; nucleotides not matched to a gene: 7. The CDR3 spans 16 residues. Germline CDR1 and CDR2: MNHEY and SMNVEV (reference sequence). The CDR3 DNA reads TGTGCCAGCAGCTCCCTAGCGGGGGAGCACCAAGAGACCCAGTACTTC. Protein: CASSSLAGEHQETQYF.

This chain connects TRBV27 to TRBJ1-5, with 11 bases matching TRBD1. CDR1 and CDR2 (germline): MNHEY, SMNVEV (reference sequence). The CDR3 contains 15 residues. V was pared by 5 bases and J by 7 bases, with 7 bases of the junction left unmatched. The DNA of the CDR3 is TGTGCCAGCAGTCCCGGGACAGGGGGAAAACAGCCCCAGCATTTT. Translation: CASSPGTGGKQPQHF.